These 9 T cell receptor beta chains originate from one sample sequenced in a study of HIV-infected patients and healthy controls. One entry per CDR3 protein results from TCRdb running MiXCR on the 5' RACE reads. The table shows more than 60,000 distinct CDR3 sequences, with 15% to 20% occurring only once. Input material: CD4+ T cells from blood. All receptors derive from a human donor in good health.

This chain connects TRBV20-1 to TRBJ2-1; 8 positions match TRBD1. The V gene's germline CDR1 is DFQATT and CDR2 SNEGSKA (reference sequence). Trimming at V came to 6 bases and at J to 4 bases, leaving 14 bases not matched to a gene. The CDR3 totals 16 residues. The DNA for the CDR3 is TGCAGTGCCCTTGATCCGGGACAGGCTAAATACAATGAGCAGTTCTTC. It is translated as CSALDPGQAKYNEQFF.

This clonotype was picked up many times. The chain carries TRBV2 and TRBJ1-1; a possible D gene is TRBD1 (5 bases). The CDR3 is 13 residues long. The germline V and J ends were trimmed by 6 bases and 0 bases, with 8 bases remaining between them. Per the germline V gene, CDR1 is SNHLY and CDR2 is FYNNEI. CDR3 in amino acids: CASRAGLNTEAFF. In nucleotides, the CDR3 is TGTGCCAGCAGGGCAGGGTTGAACACTGAAGCTTTCTTT.

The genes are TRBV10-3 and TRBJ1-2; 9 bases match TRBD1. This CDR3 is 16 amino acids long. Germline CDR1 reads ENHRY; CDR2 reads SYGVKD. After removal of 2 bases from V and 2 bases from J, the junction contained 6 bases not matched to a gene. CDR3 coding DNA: TGTGCCATCAGTGAGAGCGGAGGACAGGGGAACTATGGCTACACCTTC. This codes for CAISESGGQGNYGYTF.

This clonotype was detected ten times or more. The CDR3 region has the DNA TGTGCCAGCAGCTCGACAGGGGGCTGGCTGGCTTTCTTT. Translation gives CASSSTGGWLAFF. The genes are TRBV6-1 and TRBJ1-1, with 10 bases aligning to TRBD1. The CDR3 covers 13 residues. V lost 6 bases to trimming and J lost 11 bases; unmatched junction nucleotides: 9. Germline V lookup: CDR1 MNHNS, CDR2 SASEGT.

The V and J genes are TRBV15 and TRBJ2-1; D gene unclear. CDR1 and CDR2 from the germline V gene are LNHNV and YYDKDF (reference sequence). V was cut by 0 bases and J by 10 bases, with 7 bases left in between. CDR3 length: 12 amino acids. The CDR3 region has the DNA TGTGCCACCAGCAGAGATCTGCGGGAGCAGTTCTTC. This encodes CATSRDLREQFF. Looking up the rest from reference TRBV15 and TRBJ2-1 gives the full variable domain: DAMVIQNPRYQVTQFGKPVTLSCSQTLNHNVMYWYQQKSSQAPKLLFHYYDKDFNNEADTPDNFQSRRPNTSFCFLDIRSPGLGDTAMYLCATSRDLREQFFGPGTRLTVL.

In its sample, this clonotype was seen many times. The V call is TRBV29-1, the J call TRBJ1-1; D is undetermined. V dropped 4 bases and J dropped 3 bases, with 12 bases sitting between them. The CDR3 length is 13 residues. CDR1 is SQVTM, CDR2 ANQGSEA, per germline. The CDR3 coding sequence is TGCAGCGTTGCGAAAGGGAGGGACACTGAAGCTTTCTTT. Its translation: CSVAKGRDTEAFF.

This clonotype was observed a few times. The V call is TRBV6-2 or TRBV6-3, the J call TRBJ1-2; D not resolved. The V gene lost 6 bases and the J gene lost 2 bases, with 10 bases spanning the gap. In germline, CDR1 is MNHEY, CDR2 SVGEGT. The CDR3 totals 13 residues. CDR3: CASSSGRNYGYTF. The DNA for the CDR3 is TGTGCCAGCAGCTCCGGACGGAACTATGGCTACACCTTC.

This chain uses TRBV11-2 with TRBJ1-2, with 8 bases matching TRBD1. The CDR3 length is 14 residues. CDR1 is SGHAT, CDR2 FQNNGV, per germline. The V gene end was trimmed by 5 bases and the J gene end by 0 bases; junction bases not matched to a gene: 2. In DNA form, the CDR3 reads TGTGCCAGCAGCCCGGGACAGGCTAACTATGGCTACACCTTC. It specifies CASSPGQANYGYTF.

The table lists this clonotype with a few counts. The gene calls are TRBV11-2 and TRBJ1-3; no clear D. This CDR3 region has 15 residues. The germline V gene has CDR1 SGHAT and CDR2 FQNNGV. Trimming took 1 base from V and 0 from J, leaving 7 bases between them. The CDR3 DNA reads TGTGCCAGCAGCTTAGCCGTGGCCTCTGGAAACACCATATATTTT. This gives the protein CASSLAVASGNTIYF.